The rows below give T cell receptor beta chains drawn from one sample of a study of CD8 T cells in ankylosing spondylitis. In TCRdb, the 5' RACE reads were re-called with MiXCR into one record per CDR3 protein. The table records 500,000 to 550,000 distinct CDR3 sequences, about 12% of them present only once. The sequencing input was blood, either unsorted or a sorted T cell fraction (not recorded which). All receptors derive from a male donor with ankylosing spondylitis. CDR3s include the opening cysteine and the closing phenylalanine or tryptophan. D genes are given only for firm matches. Expanded clones get a size class; other rows say once, few or many, or leave the size out.

clone size,D gene,V gene,J gene,CDR3 DNA,CDR3 protein
.,.,TRBV20-1,TRBJ2-1,TGCAGTGCGCCAGACAGGCCCAATGAGCAGTTCTTC,CSAPDRPNEQFF
many,.,TRBV3-1,TRBJ2-7,TGTGCCAGCAGCCAAGGGGTCTACGAGCAGTACTTC,CASSQGVYEQYF
.,.,TRBV15,TRBJ2-1,TGTGCCACCAGCAGACCCCGGGGGAGCTCCTACAATGAGCAGTTCTTC,CATSRPRGSSYNEQFF
.,TRBD2,TRBV7-2,TRBJ2-1,TGTGCCAGCAGCGCTCTAGCGGCCTACAATGAGCAGTTCTTC,CASSALAAYNEQFF
.,TRBD1,TRBV18,TRBJ2-7,TGTGCCAGCTCACAGACAGGGGACTCTTCCTACGAGCCGTACTTC,CASSQTGDSSYEPYF
.,.,TRBV18,TRBJ2-3,TGTGCCAGCTCACCACAGAGGACTATCACAGATACGCAGTATTTT,CASSPQRTITDTQYF
.,.,TRBV25-1,TRBJ1-2,TGTGCCAGCAGGCCCCCGGGGGCGCGGGGCTACACCTTC,CASRPPGARGYTF
.,TRBD2,TRBV20-1,TRBJ2-3,TGCAGTGCGCAACAACGACTAGCGGGAGAAGATACGCAGTATTTT,CSAQQRLAGEDTQYF
many,.,TRBV7-8,TRBJ2-1,TGTGCCAGCAGCTTAGCCTGGGGTATATTTTACAATGAGCAGTTCTTC,CASSLAWGIFYNEQFF
few,TRBD2,TRBV7-2,TRBJ2-1,TGTGCCAGCAGCCGGGGGGGAAACTCCTACAATGAGCAGTTCTTC,CASSRGGNSYNEQFF
.,.,TRBV2,TRBJ1-5,TGTGCCAGCACTTCAGGGGAGCCCCAGCATTTT,CASTSGEPQHF
.,.,TRBV6-5,TRBJ2-3,TGTGCCAGCAGTTACGGAGTCTCAGATACGCAGTATTTT,CASSYGVSDTQYF
few,TRBD1,TRBV10-3,TRBJ2-3,TGTGCCATCAGTGCGGGACAGGGGGTCACAGATACGCAGTATTTT,CAISAGQGVTDTQYF
.,TRBD1,TRBV20-1,TRBJ1-1,TGCAGTGCTCCAAGTCAGGGACAGGGGGCTGAAGCTTTCTTT,CSAPSQGQGAEAFF
.,TRBD2,TRBV20-1,TRBJ2-1,TGCAGTGCTAGAGATGAAAAGGGACTAGCGGGAGTGGCCAATGAGCAGTTCTTC,CSARDEKGLAGVANEQFF
few,.,TRBV4-1,TRBJ2-1,TGCGCCAGCAGCCGGGAGAGGAGGGATGAGCAGTTCTTC,CASSRERRDEQFF
many,.,TRBV7-8,TRBJ1-1,TGTGCCAGCAGCTACAGAATTGGGGGCGGGATGAACACTGAAGCTTTCTTT,CASSYRIGGGMNTEAFF
few,TRBD1,TRBV7-9,TRBJ2-5,TGTGCCAGCAGCTTAGGTCGGACAGGCCAAGAGACCCAGTACTTC,CASSLGRTGQETQYF
few,TRBD2,TRBV5-1,TRBJ2-3,TGCGCCAGCAGCATGAGCGGGAGTACCGATACGCAGTATTTT,CASSMSGSTDTQYF